These T cell receptor beta chains were read from a single sample in a study of cytomegalovirus exposure and HLA in healthy donors. The assay was immunoSEQ multiplex PCR, and TCRdb's table has in-frame clones only and misses some. The sample lists about 160,000 clones, approximately 70% seen once, with less than 8.5% in the top ten. Source material: PBMCs. These receptors were collected from a middle-aged man in good health and CMV-seropositive. Each CDR3 is given with its conserved first and last residue. Fields, in order: V gene, CDR3 protein.

v_call: TRBV4-3
cdr3_aa: CASSRGQGITGELFF

v_call: TRBV5-1
cdr3_aa: CASTFTGSGYGYTF

v_call: TRBV2
cdr3_aa: CASSQGHIYNSPLHF

v_call: TRBV19
cdr3_aa: CASAPVGSNTEAFF

v_call: TRBV9
cdr3_aa: CASSVAGGSTGELFF

v_call: TRBV5-4
cdr3_aa: CASGGQGPPLHF

v_call: TRBV18
cdr3_aa: CASSPLGRSGNTIYF

v_call: TRBV5-6
cdr3_aa: CASSLTPSPYTF

v_call: TRBV7-3
cdr3_aa: CASSSKGGADTQYF

v_call: TRBV2
cdr3_aa: CASSQGRQETQYF

v_call: TRBV9
cdr3_aa: CASSVRGGEQYF

v_call: TRBV19
cdr3_aa: CASSIPRGAGDEQFF

v_call: TRBV6-1
cdr3_aa: CASSEAPAANYGYTF

v_call: TRBV12-5
cdr3_aa: CASGTGGYEQYF

v_call: TRBV5-4
cdr3_aa: CASSPGQAYNSPLHF

v_call: TRBV30
cdr3_aa: CAWSEQLYGYTF

v_call: TRBV6-1
cdr3_aa: CASSTARGPSYEQYF